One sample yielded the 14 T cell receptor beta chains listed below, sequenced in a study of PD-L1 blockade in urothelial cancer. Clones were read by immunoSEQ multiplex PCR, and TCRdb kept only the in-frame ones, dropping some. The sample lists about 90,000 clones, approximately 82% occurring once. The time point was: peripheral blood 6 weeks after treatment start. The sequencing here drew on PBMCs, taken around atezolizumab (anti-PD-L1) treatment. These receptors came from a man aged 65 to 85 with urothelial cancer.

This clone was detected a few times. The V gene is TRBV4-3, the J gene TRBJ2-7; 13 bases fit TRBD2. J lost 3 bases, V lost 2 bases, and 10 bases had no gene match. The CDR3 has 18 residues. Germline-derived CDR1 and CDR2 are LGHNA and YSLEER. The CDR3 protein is CASSQTTSGRAFSYEQYF. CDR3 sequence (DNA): TGCGCCAGCAGCCAAACAACTAGCGGGAGGGCCTTTAGCTACGAGCAGTACTTC.

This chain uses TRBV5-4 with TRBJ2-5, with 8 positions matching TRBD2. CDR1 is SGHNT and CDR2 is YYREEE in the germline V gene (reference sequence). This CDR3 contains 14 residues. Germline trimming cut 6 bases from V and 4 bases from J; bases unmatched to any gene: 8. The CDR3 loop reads CASTVAGGGETQYF. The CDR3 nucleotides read TGTGCCAGCACCGTTGCGGGGGGCGGAGAGACCCAGTACTTC.

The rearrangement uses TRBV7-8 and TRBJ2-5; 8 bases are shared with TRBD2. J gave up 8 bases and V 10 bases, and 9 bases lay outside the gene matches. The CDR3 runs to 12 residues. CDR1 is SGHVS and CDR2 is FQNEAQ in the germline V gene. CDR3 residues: CATGGGRVTQYF. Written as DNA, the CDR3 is TGTGCCACCGGGGGGGGGAGAGTAACCCAGTACTTC.

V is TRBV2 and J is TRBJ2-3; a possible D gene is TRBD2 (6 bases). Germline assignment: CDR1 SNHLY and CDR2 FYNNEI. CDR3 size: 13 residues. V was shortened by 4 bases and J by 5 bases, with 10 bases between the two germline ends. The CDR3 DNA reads TGTGCCAGCAGTGGAGGCGGGAAAGATACGCAGTATTTT. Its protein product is CASSGGGKDTQYF.

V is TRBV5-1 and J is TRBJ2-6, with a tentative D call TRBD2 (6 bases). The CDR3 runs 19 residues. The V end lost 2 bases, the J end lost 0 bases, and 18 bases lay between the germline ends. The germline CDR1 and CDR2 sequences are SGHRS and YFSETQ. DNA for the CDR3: TGCGCCAGCAGCTTACCCAGGGAGGATACTAGCTCTGGGGCCAACGTCCTGACTTTC. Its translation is CASSLPREDTSSGANVLTF.

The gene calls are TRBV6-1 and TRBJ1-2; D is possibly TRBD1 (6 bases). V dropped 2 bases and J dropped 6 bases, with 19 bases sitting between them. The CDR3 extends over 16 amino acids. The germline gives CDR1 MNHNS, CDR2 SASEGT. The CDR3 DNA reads TGTGCCAGCAGTGAAACAGGGCATGAACCACTGGATGGCTACACCTTC. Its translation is CASSETGHEPLDGYTF.

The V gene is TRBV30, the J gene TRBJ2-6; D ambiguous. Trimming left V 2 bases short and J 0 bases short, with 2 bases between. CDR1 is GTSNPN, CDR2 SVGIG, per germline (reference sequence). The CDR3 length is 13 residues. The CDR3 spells CAWSYSGANVLTF. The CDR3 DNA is TGTGCCTGGAGTTACTCTGGGGCCAACGTCCTGACTTTC.

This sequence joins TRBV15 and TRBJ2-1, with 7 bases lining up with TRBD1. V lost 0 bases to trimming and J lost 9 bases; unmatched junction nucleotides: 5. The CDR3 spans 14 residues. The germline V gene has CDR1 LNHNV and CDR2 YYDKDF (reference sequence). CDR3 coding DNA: TGTGCCACCAGCAGAGAAAACAGGGGCGGTGAGCAGTTCTTC. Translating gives CATSRENRGGEQFF.

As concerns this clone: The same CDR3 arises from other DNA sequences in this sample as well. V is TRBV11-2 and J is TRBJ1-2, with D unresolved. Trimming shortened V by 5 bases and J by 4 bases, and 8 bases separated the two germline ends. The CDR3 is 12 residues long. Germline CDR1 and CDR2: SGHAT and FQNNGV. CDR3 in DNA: TGTGCCAGCAGCCCGAGTGGCTATGGCTACACCTTC. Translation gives CASSPSGYGYTF. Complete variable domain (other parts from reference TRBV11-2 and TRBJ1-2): EAGVAQSPRYKIIEKRQSVAFWCNPISGHATLYWYQQILGQGPKLLIQFQNNGVVDDSQLPKDRFSAERLKGVDSTLKIQPAKLEDSAVYLCASSPSGYGYTFGSGTRLTVV.

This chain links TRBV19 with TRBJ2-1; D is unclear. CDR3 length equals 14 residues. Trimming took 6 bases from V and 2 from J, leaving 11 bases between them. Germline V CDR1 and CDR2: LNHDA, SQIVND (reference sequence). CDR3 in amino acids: CASRWRGAYNEQFF. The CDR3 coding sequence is TGTGCCAGTAGATGGAGAGGAGCCTACAATGAGCAGTTCTTC.

The CDR3 loop is CASSLNTGENQPQHF. The DNA for the CDR3 is TGTGCCAGCAGCTTGAATACAGGGGAAAATCAGCCCCAGCATTTT. The chain links TRBV5-6 to TRBJ1-5, with 7 bases aligning to TRBD1. The CDR3 runs 15 residues. The junction had 5 bases not matched to a gene; V was cut back by 1 base and J by 4 bases. Germline CDR1 SGHDT, CDR2 YYEEEE. Combining the CDR3 with reference TRBV5-6 and TRBJ1-5 gives the whole variable domain DAGVTQSPTHLIKTRGQQVTLRCSPKSGHDTVSWYQQALGQGPQFIFQYYEEEERQRGNFPDRFSGHQFPNYSSELNVNALLLGDSALYLCASSLNTGENQPQHFGDGTRLSIL.

CDR3 sequence reads: CASSLQGGPGELFF. CDR3 in DNA: TGTGCCAGCAGCTTACAGGGTGGGCCCGGGGAGCTGTTTTTT. This chain uses TRBV7-2 with TRBJ2-2; D might be TRBD1 (5 bases). CDR3 size: 14 residues. Germline V gene sequence: CDR1 SGHTA, CDR2 FQGNSA. The V gene lost 2 bases and the J gene lost 6 bases, with 10 bases spanning the gap. The variable domain in full, with the rest retrieved from reference TRBV7-2 and TRBJ2-2, is GAGVSQSPSNKVTEKGKDVELRCDPISGHTALYWYRQSLGQGLEFLIYFQGNSAPDKSGLPSDRFSAERTGGSVSTLTIQRTQQEDSAVYLCASSLQGGPGELFFGEGSRLTVL.

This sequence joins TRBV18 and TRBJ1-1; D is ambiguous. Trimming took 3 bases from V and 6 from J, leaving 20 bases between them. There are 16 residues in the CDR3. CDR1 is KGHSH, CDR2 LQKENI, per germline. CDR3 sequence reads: CASSPRNPPVGAEAFF. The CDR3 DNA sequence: TGTGCCAGCTCACCTCGTAATCCCCCGGTGGGCGCTGAAGCTTTCTTT. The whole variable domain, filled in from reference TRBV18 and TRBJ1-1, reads NAGVMQNPRHLVRRRGQEARLRCSPMKGHSHVYWYRQLPEEGLKFMVYLQKENIIDESGMPKERFSAEFPKEGPSILRIQQVVRGDSAAYFCASSPRNPPVGAEAFFGQGTRLTVV.

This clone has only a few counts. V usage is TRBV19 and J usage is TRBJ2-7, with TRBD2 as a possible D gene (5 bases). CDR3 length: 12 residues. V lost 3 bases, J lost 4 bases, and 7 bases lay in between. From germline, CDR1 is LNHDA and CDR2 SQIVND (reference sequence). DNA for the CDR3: TGTGCCAGTAGTATCGGACTTTACGAGCAGTACTTC. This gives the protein CASSIGLYEQYF.